This entry lists 27 T cell receptor beta chains sequenced from one sample in a study of OX40 agonist ivuxolimab in advanced cancers. The assay was immunoSEQ multiplex PCR, and TCRdb's table has in-frame clones only and misses some. The data contain about 62,000 clones, around 83% of them seen just once; the ten biggest clones take up 2.4%. The input for sequencing was CD4+ or CD8+ T cells sorted from blood, taken in a trial of the OX40 agonist ivuxolimab. Every receptor here comes from an adult with an advanced solid tumor such as melanoma, head and neck, liver or kidney cancer.

The chain joins TRBV2 to TRBJ2-7; perhaps TRBD1 as D (5 bases). Germline values: CDR1 SNHLY, CDR2 FYNNEI. Trimming shortened V by 6 bases and J by 2 bases, and 11 bases separated the two germline ends. The CDR3 loop spans 13 amino acids. For the CDR3, the DNA is TGTGCCAGCAGGGAAACAGGAACCTACGAGCAGTACTTC. Translating it yields CASRETGTYEQYF.

The chain combines TRBV2 with TRBJ2-5; no firm D call. The CDR3 has 8 residues. The V gene's germline CDR1 is SNHLY and CDR2 FYNNEI. Trimming removed 8 bases at V and 9 bases at J, with 4 bases between. The CDR3 bases are TGTGCCAGCCAGGCCCAGTACTTC. Its translation is CASQAQYF.

This sequence joins TRBV7-2 and TRBJ2-7; 9 bases line up with TRBD1. The V segment lost 5 bases and the J segment 1 base; nucleotides outside the gene matches: 9. The germline CDR1 and CDR2 sequences are SGHTA and FQGNSA. The CDR3 consists of 16 residues. The CDR3 loop is CASSAEGTGRSYEQYF. CDR3 nucleotides: TGTGCCAGCAGCGCAGAGGGGACAGGGAGGTCCTACGAGCAGTACTTC.

The chain joins TRBV9 to TRBJ1-1; 8 bases fit TRBD1. The trim removed 0 bases at V and 4 bases at J, leaving 8 bases unmatched. The germline V gene encodes CDR1 SGDLS and CDR2 YYNGEE. The CDR3 consists of 16 residues. This CDR3 is CASSVGGRGPLTEAFF. The CDR3 DNA reads TGTGCCAGCAGCGTAGGTGGCAGGGGGCCGCTCACTGAAGCTTTCTTT.

The J gene is TRBJ2-2, the V gene TRBV5-1, with D possibly being TRBD1 (5 bases). Trimming cost V 0 bases and J 2 bases, with 8 bases left between them. The germline V gene has CDR1 SGHRS and CDR2 YFSETQ. This CDR3 has 15 residues. The CDR3 sequence: CASSLAGQNTGELFF. The CDR3 coding sequence is TGCGCCAGCAGCTTGGCAGGGCAAAACACCGGGGAGCTGTTTTTT.

V usage is TRBV29-1 and J usage is TRBJ2-3; D is undetermined. The CDR3 length is 15 residues. Trimming cost V 3 bases and J 1 base, with 14 bases left between them. CDR1 is SQVTM, CDR2 ANQGSEA, per germline. The CDR3 reads CSVDSPGLGTDTQYF. The DNA for the CDR3 is TGCAGCGTTGATTCACCGGGTTTGGGCACAGATACGCAGTATTTT.

This chain uses TRBV5-1 with TRBJ1-1; the D is unclear. CDR1 is SGHRS, CDR2 YFSETQ, per germline. Trimming removed 0 bases from V and 3 bases from J, with 12 bases in between. The CDR3 sequence is 15 residues long. CDR3 DNA sequence: TGCGCCAGCAGCTTGGATGGGAGAACCTACACTGAAGCTTTCTTT. As protein: CASSLDGRTYTEAFF.

Concerning this clone: One junction end does not reproduce the germline sequence, and a read error may be involved. The chain employs TRBV5-4 and TRBJ1-3; tentatively, D is TRBD1 (5 bases). CDR1 and CDR2 (germline): SGHNT, YYREEE (reference sequence). The CDR3 spans 14 residues. This CDR3 is CASSLAPDTGDPNF. In nucleotides, the CDR3 is TGTGCCAGCAGCTTGGCACCTGACACGGGGGACCCCAATTTT.

The rearrangement uses TRBV27 and TRBJ1-2; tentatively, D is TRBD1 (5 bases). The germline gives CDR1 MNHEY, CDR2 SMNVEV (reference sequence). Trimming pared 5 bases from V and 8 bases from J, leaving 18 bases between. This CDR3 spans 14 amino acids. The chain's CDR3 is CASSPRAGGRGYTF. The CDR3 coding sequence is TGTGCCAGCAGTCCCCGCGCTGGGGGGAGGGGCTACACCTTC.

This chain links TRBV5-4 with TRBJ2-1, with 7 bases fitting TRBD1. CDR1 is SGHNT, CDR2 YYREEE, per germline (reference sequence). With V trimmed by 0 bases and J by 8 bases, 11 bases remained unmatched. This CDR3 region has 16 residues. The CDR3 loop is CASSLAVGQAPHEQFF. DNA of the CDR3: TGTGCCAGCAGCTTGGCCGTCGGACAGGCGCCCCATGAGCAGTTCTTC.

This chain joins TRBV19 and TRBJ1-3, with D hard to call. The CDR3 spans 15 residues. V was trimmed by 6 bases and J by 0 bases, leaving 12 bases between them. Germline loops: CDR1 LNHDA, CDR2 SQIVND (reference sequence). The CDR3 nucleotides read TGTGCCAGTAGGGTCAAGGTGGTCTCTGGAAACACCATATATTTT. This sequence encodes CASRVKVVSGNTIYF.

The gene calls are TRBV4-1 and TRBJ1-2; TRBD1 matches at 12 bases. The V gene's germline CDR1 is MGHRA and CDR2 YSYEKL. The CDR3 spans 16 residues. Trimming took 0 bases from V and 4 from J; bases not matched to a gene: 3. Here the CDR3 DNA reads TGCGCCAGCAGCCAAGAAGGGACAGGGGGCCCCTATGGCTACACCTTC. This translates into CASSQEGTGGPYGYTF.

This sequence joins TRBV28 and TRBJ1-1, with D unresolved. Trimming took 2 bases from V and 2 from J, leaving 15 bases between them. CDR3 size: 16 residues. From germline, CDR1 is MDHEN and CDR2 SYDVKM. Here the CDR3 DNA reads TGTGCCAGCAGTTTAGATCCGGGTAACAGCAACACTGAAGCTTTCTTT. Protein product: CASSLDPGNSNTEAFF.

The genes are TRBV2 and TRBJ1-5; the match to TRBD1 covers 7 bases. Germline V gene lookup returns CDR1 SNHLY and CDR2 FYNNEI. Germline trimming cut 6 bases from V and 6 bases from J; bases unmatched to any gene: 8. This CDR3 comprises 14 residues. The CDR3 DNA reads as TGTGCCAGCAGGGCTAGACAGGGAGGTCAGCCCCAGCATTTT. Protein product: CASRARQGGQPQHF.

The chain has TRBV5-1 and TRBJ2-5, with 10 bases that match TRBD2. Germline V gives CDR1 SGHRS, CDR2 YFSETQ. The CDR3 totals 15 residues. Trimming cost V 4 bases and J 13 bases; bases outside gene matches: 16. The CDR3 region has the DNA TGCGCCAGCAGCACCCTAGCGGGGGCCTCCTCCGGGTGGTACTTC. Amino acid sequence: CASSTLAGASSGWYF.

The chain employs TRBV27 and TRBJ1-2; 7 nucleotides align to TRBD1. Germline V gene lookup returns CDR1 MNHEY and CDR2 SMNVEV (reference sequence). Trimming at V came to 6 bases and at J to 1 base, leaving 5 bases not matched to a gene. The CDR3 extends over 14 amino acids. CDR3 in DNA: TGTGCCAGCAGCCGGGACAGAAGTAACTATGGCTACACCTTC. Residues: CASSRDRSNYGYTF.

This chain joins TRBV5-1 and TRBJ2-5; D might be TRBD1 (7 bases). This CDR3 spans 14 amino acids. Germline assignment: CDR1 SGHRS and CDR2 YFSETQ. V lost 0 bases and J lost 7, with 13 bases in between. The CDR3 sequence: CASSLEGAAGTQYF. The CDR3 nucleotides read TGCGCCAGCAGCTTGGAGGGGGCAGCGGGGACCCAGTACTTC.

This clone was picked up a small number of times. The rearrangement uses TRBV19 and TRBJ2-4; TRBD1 matches 8 bases. The trim removed 7 bases at V and 4 bases at J, leaving 6 bases unmatched. Per the germline V gene, CDR1 is LNHDA and CDR2 is SQIVND (reference sequence). This CDR3 is 14 amino acids long. This chain's CDR3 is CASIQQGEKNIQYF. The CDR3 bases are TGTGCCAGTATCCAACAGGGGGAAAAAAACATTCAGTACTTC.

The chain employs TRBV6-1 and TRBJ1-2; tentatively, D is TRBD1 (6 bases). V was shortened by 0 bases and J by 4 bases, with 15 bases between the two germline ends. The V gene's germline CDR1 is MNHNS and CDR2 SASEGT. The CDR3 runs 16 residues. Written as DNA, the CDR3 is TGTGCCAGCAGTGAAGCCGGGCGGGGGCAAGGCTATGGCTACACCTTC. Its protein product is CASSEAGRGQGYGYTF.

CDR3 nucleotides: TGTGCCAGCAGCCCTAGGCTGCTCGCGGGGGCCCTGGGAGATACGCAGTATTTT. It translates to CASSPRLLAGALGDTQYF. The J gene is TRBJ2-3, the V gene TRBV7-9; D might be TRBD2 (7 bases). Germline V CDR1 and CDR2: SEHNR, FQNEAQ (reference sequence). The V end lost 5 bases, the J end lost 5 bases, and 26 bases lay between the germline ends. This CDR3 region has 18 residues.

The count of this clone is one. V usage is TRBV10-2 and J usage is TRBJ2-2, with D uncertain. Germline V gene lookup returns CDR1 WSHSY and CDR2 SAAADI. V lost 6 bases and J lost 0, with 11 bases in between. The CDR3 is made up of 15 amino acids. The CDR3 spells CASRSLWTNTGELFF. The CDR3 coding sequence is TGCGCCAGCAGGAGCCTGTGGACGAACACCGGGGAGCTGTTTTTT.

The J gene is TRBJ2-5, the V gene TRBV10-3; a weak D match, TRBD2 (7 bases). Per germline, CDR1 ENHRY and CDR2 SYGVKD. Trimming stripped 3 bases from V and 4 bases from J, with 18 bases between. The CDR3 runs to 16 residues. The CDR3 DNA reads TGTGCCATCAGTGACGGTCAGGGGAGGGTAGGAGAGACCCAGTACTTC. Its protein product is CAISDGQGRVGETQYF.

J is TRBJ2-7 and V is TRBV5-4, with 7 bases fitting TRBD1. CDR3 length: 14 residues. Trimming removed 3 bases from V and 4 bases from J; junction bases left unmatched: 7. CDR1 is SGHNT, CDR2 YYREEE, per germline (reference sequence). The CDR3 is CASSYDTGVYEQYF. CDR3 sequence (DNA): TGTGCCAGCAGCTACGATACAGGGGTTTACGAGCAGTACTTC.

This clone was seen only once. The chain joins TRBV10-3 to TRBJ1-2, with D unresolved. The germline V and J ends were trimmed by 2 bases and 2 bases, with 6 bases remaining between them. The CDR3 runs to 13 residues. CDR1 ENHRY and CDR2 SYGVKD come from the germline V gene. CDR3 in DNA: TGTGCCATCAGTGAGGGGTCCAACTATGGCTACACCTTC. This translates into CAISEGSNYGYTF.

The chain links TRBV6-1 to TRBJ2-6; no reliable D call. Germline CDR1 reads MNHNS; CDR2 reads SASEGT. Trimming stripped 6 bases from V and 0 bases from J, with 9 bases between. This CDR3 is 15 amino acids long. CDR3 amino acids: CASRLTISGANVLTF. The CDR3 coding sequence is TGTGCCAGCAGGCTGACAATCTCTGGGGCCAACGTCCTGACTTTC.

The genes are TRBV28 and TRBJ1-2; 11 bases are a match to TRBD1. Per the germline V gene, CDR1 is MDHEN and CDR2 is SYDVKM. V shed 6 bases, J shed 3 bases, and the junction held 6 bases outside the gene matches. The CDR3 has 15 residues. The CDR3 here is CASSSGQGVYYGYTF. The CDR3 bases are TGTGCCAGCAGCTCGGGACAGGGGGTATACTATGGCTACACCTTC.

The chain is built from TRBV5-1 and TRBJ2-5; D is possibly TRBD2 (5 bases). The germline CDR1 and CDR2 sequences are SGHRS and YFSETQ. V lost 4 bases, J lost 4 bases, and 14 bases lay in between. This CDR3 comprises 14 residues. The chain's CDR3 is CASSPPTGRETQYF. Written as DNA, the CDR3 is TGCGCCAGCAGCCCCCCGACGGGAAGAGAGACCCAGTACTTC.